Listed below are T cell receptor beta chains from one sample, sequenced in a study of T cells in Graves' hyperthyroidism and ophthalmopathy. TCRdb used MiXCR to reprocess the multiplex PCR reads, holding one entry per CDR3 protein. In the table there are some 490,000 distinct CDR3 sequences, roughly a sixth of which are singletons. The sample consisted of blood. The receptors were gathered from a woman aged 25-40 years with Graves' ophthalmopathy. CDR3s include the opening cysteine and the closing phenylalanine or tryptophan. The D gene is left open where the match is weak. Size values are once, few and many counts, or a class for expanded clones, and some rows have none.

clone size	D gene	J gene	V gene	CDR3 protein	CDR3 DNA
few	NA	TRBJ1-5	TRBV4-1	CASSQDLLQPQHF	TGCGCCAGCAGCCAAGATCTCCTCCAGCCCCAGCATTTT
few	NA	TRBJ2-7	TRBV6-1	CASTGTFGHEQYF	TGTGCCAGCACTGGGACCTTCGGCCACGAGCAGTACTTC
NA	NA	TRBJ1-1	TRBV6-1	CATDPEGGVSNTEAFF	TGTGCCACCGATCCTGAGGGGGGGGTGTCGAACACTGAAGCTTTCTTT
NA	NA	TRBJ2-3	TRBV19	CASSTSRGTDTQYF	TGTGCCAGTAGTACTTCCAGGGGCACAGATACGCAGTATTTT
few	TRBD2	TRBJ2-1	TRBV2	CASPRGGLSYNEQFF	TGTGCCAGCCCGCGGGGGGGGCTCTCCTACAATGAGCAGTTCTTC
NA	NA	TRBJ1-5	TRBV24-1	CATSDLGGSQPQHF	TGTGCCACCAGTGATTTGGGGGGGAGTCAGCCCCAGCATTTT
NA	TRBD2	TRBJ2-7	TRBV6-1	CASRYSGRFGYEQYF	TGTGCCAGCAGATATAGCGGGAGGTTCGGATACGAGCAGTACTTC
many	TRBD1	TRBJ1-1	TRBV27	CASSLIFRGGYTEAFF	TGTGCCAGCAGTTTGATATTCAGGGGGGGATACACTGAAGCTTTCTTT
few	NA	TRBJ2-1	TRBV6-1	CASRDPKGYEQFF	TGTGCCAGCAGGGACCCCAAAGGCTATGAGCAGTTCTTC
few	TRBD2	TRBJ2-7	TRBV20-1	CSARSTSGSYEQYF	TGCAGTGCTAGATCCACTAGCGGTTCCTACGAGCAGTACTTC